A selection of T cell receptor beta chains follows, all from one sample in a study of neoadjuvant nivolumab and ipilimumab in lung cancer. TCRdb's table, derived via immunoSEQ multiplex PCR, lists solely in-frame clones and lacks some. The repertoire holds about 26,000 clones, with 82% as singletons. The sample consisted of tumor tissue, taken after neoadjuvant nivolumab, alone or with ipilimumab, at or shortly before surgery. The receptors here all came from an adult with non-small cell lung cancer. Each CDR3 is given with its conserved first and last residue. Fields, in order: D gene, V gene, J gene, clone size, CDR3 DNA, CDR3 protein. A D gene is named only where the DNA matches it firmly. Not every row has a clone size; where given, it reads once, few, many or a size class.

d_call: .
v_call: TRBV7-9
j_call: TRBJ2-7
clone_size: .
cdr3_nt: TGTGCCAGCAGTCCAAGCAGTAGCTCCTACGAGCAGTACTTC
cdr3_aa: CASSPSSSSYEQYF

d_call: TRBD2
v_call: TRBV30
j_call: TRBJ2-3
clone_size: .
cdr3_nt: TGTGCCTGGAGTAGTGTCCGCGGGAGGGATTGGGCAGATACGCAGTATTTT
cdr3_aa: CAWSSVRGRDWADTQYF

d_call: .
v_call: TRBV5-4
j_call: TRBJ2-5
clone_size: few
cdr3_nt: TGTGCCAGCAGCTTGGGGGGCCGGGAGACCCAGTACTTC
cdr3_aa: CASSLGGRETQYF

d_call: TRBD2
v_call: TRBV7-7
j_call: TRBJ2-7
clone_size: .
cdr3_nt: TGTGCTAGCAGCCAGAGCCCGGGGGGCTACGAGCAGTACTTC
cdr3_aa: CASSQSPGGYEQYF

d_call: TRBD1
v_call: TRBV30
j_call: TRBJ2-6
clone_size: .
cdr3_nt: TGTGCCTGGAGTGGCCTCCGGGACAGGGTTCCTCTTGGGGCCAACGTCCTGACTTTC
cdr3_aa: CAWSGLRDRVPLGANVLTF

d_call: .
v_call: TRBV18
j_call: TRBJ2-7
clone_size: .
cdr3_nt: TGTGCCAGCTCACCGGGCGGGGATTACGAGCAGTACTTC
cdr3_aa: CASSPGGDYEQYF

d_call: .
v_call: TRBV6-5
j_call: TRBJ2-3
clone_size: .
cdr3_nt: TGTGCCACGACCCGGGGCACAGATACGCAGTATTTT
cdr3_aa: CATTRGTDTQYF

d_call: .
v_call: TRBV7-9
j_call: TRBJ2-1
clone_size: once
cdr3_nt: TGTGCCAGCAGCTTAGAACGAGTGGTGGTCGAGCAGTTCTTC
cdr3_aa: CASSLERVVVEQFF

d_call: TRBD2
v_call: TRBV25-1
j_call: TRBJ2-1
clone_size: .
cdr3_nt: TGTGCCAGCAGTGTGGCTAGCGGAAACAATGAGCAGTTCTTC
cdr3_aa: CASSVASGNNEQFF

d_call: TRBD2
v_call: TRBV2
j_call: TRBJ2-1
clone_size: few
cdr3_nt: TGTGCCCGTAGGACTAGCGGGTGGAATGAGCAGTTCTTC
cdr3_aa: CARRTSGWNEQFF

d_call: TRBD2
v_call: TRBV5-1
j_call: TRBJ2-3
clone_size: .
cdr3_nt: TGCGCCAGCAGCTTGGAAACTAGCGAGGCAGATACGCAGTATTTT
cdr3_aa: CASSLETSEADTQYF

d_call: .
v_call: TRBV30
j_call: TRBJ1-5
clone_size: .
cdr3_nt: TGTGCCTGGGGGACCGCTTATCAGCCCCAGCATTTT
cdr3_aa: CAWGTAYQPQHF

d_call: .
v_call: TRBV5-1
j_call: TRBJ1-5
clone_size: .
cdr3_nt: TGCGCCAGCTCTGAGGGATCTGAACAGCCCCAGCATTTT
cdr3_aa: CASSEGSEQPQHF

d_call: .
v_call: TRBV19
j_call: TRBJ2-7
clone_size: few
cdr3_nt: TGTGCCAGTAGTGGGGGGCAGGGGAGCTCCTACGAGCAGTACTTC
cdr3_aa: CASSGGQGSSYEQYF

d_call: .
v_call: TRBV5-1
j_call: TRBJ2-1
clone_size: .
cdr3_nt: TGCGCCAGCAGCAGATCCGGGACCTTACTTACGGATGAGCAGTTCTTC
cdr3_aa: CASSRSGTLLTDEQFF

d_call: .
v_call: TRBV6-5
j_call: TRBJ2-2
clone_size: once
cdr3_nt: TGTGCCAGCAGTAACGATCCCGACAGGACCGGGGAGCTGTTTTTT
cdr3_aa: CASSNDPDRTGELFF

d_call: .
v_call: TRBV5-1
j_call: TRBJ2-1
clone_size: few
cdr3_nt: TGCGCCAGCAGCTTGGAAAGTGAGCAGTTCTTC
cdr3_aa: CASSLESEQFF

d_call: .
v_call: TRBV29-1
j_call: TRBJ2-1
clone_size: .
cdr3_nt: TGCAGCGCCCTCACGGGTGAGCAGTTCTTC
cdr3_aa: CSALTGEQFF

d_call: TRBD2
v_call: TRBV5-1
j_call: TRBJ2-2
clone_size: .
cdr3_nt: TGCGCCAGCAAGGAGGGTGCGGGAGACACCGGGGAGCTGTTTTTT
cdr3_aa: CASKEGAGDTGELFF

d_call: .
v_call: TRBV7-9
j_call: TRBJ2-3
clone_size: .
cdr3_nt: TGTGCCAGCAGCTTAATAAGGTCAGATACGCAGTATTTT
cdr3_aa: CASSLIRSDTQYF